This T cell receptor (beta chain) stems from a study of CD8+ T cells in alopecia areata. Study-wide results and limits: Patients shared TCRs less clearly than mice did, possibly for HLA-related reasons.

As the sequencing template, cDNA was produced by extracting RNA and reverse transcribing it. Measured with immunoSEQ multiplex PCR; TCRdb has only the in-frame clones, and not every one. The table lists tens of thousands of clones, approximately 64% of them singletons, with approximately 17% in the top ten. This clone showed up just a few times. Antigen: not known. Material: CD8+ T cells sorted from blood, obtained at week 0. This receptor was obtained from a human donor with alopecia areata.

For the CDR3, the DNA is TGTGCCAGCAGTTGCGTATTTCTAGCACAGTTCTTC. It encodes CASSCVFLAQFF. The V call is TRBV28, the J call TRBJ2-1, with D possibly TRBD2 on 5 matching bases. This CDR3 has 12 residues. Trimming left V 4 bases short and J 13 bases short, with 14 bases between. Germline assignment: CDR1 MDHEN and CDR2 SYDVKM.